This T cell receptor beta chain was sequenced for a study of T cell responses to AZD1222 COVID-19 vaccine. Findings and limits, study-wide: Scientists sampled the repertoires only once the peak T cell response had passed. Baseline serostatus was positive in only a handful of AZD1222 recipients. Compared with day 0, the breadth and depth of the Spike-specific TCR repertoire rose significantly after two doses of AZD1222. Dominant CD4 TCR responses targeted spike regions 160-218 and 743-854.

Germline CDR1 and CDR2: SGHTA and FQGTGA. The CDR3 spans 16 residues. J gave up 5 bases and V 0 bases, and 6 bases lay outside the gene matches. Only in-frame clones appear in the TCRdb table, and some are missing; sequencing was by immunoSEQ multiplex PCR. Among 110,000 or so clones, around 89% were seen once, and the ten largest hold about 7.1%. As for this clone: Its antigen remains unknown.

The chain has TRBV7-3 and TRBJ2-3; 9 positions match TRBD2. The receptor was isolated from an adult who received the AZD1222 COVID-19 vaccine. This material consisted of peripheral blood, taken 28 days after the second AZD1222 dose. Here the CDR3 reads CASSLTGSGGLDTQYF. CDR3 DNA sequence: TGTGCCAGCAGCTTAACGGGCAGCGGGGGGTTAGATACGCAGTATTTT.